Listed here is a single TCR beta chain. Its specificity is unknown. Produced via immunoSEQ multiplex PCR; TCRdb's table is partial and in-frame only. The sample records 90,000 to 130,000 clones, roughly 86% being singletons. The source of the sample is a study of T cell responses to AZD1222 COVID-19 vaccine. Study-level results: Spike as a whole was targeted by vaccine-associated CD4 TCRs, dominant at 160-218 and 743-854. Unmutated variant regions reportedly attract nearly half of all spike-specific TCRs.

This CDR3 is built from 13 residues. V was cut by 1 base and J by 1 base, with 4 bases left in between. Per germline, CDR1 MDHEN and CDR2 SYDVKM. This receptor was taken from an adult in good health. This chain uses TRBV28 with TRBJ1-1; D uncertain. The input for sequencing was peripheral blood, taken on day 0 of AZD1222 vaccination. The CDR3 loop is CASSLFTNTEAFF. Here the CDR3 DNA reads TGTGCCAGCAGTTTATTTACGAACACTGAAGCTTTCTTT.